The 28 T cell receptor beta chains below all came from one sample that was sequenced in a study of technical replicates of blood from a few donors. Sequenced by immunoSEQ multiplex PCR; TCRdb stores in-frame clones only, minus some. The sample holds fewer than 85,000 clones, roughly 94% seen once. The sequenced material came from T cells isolated from PBMCs. All receptors come from a human donor in good health.

The rearrangement joins TRBV6-6 to TRBJ2-1; D is ambiguous. The CDR3 contains 12 residues. Per the germline V gene, CDR1 is MNHNY and CDR2 is SVGAGI (reference sequence). V was cut by 4 bases and J by 7 bases, with 8 bases left in between. CDR3 sequence (DNA): TGTGCCAGCAGTTTCCTCCGGAATGAGCAGTTCTTC. Its protein is CASSFLRNEQFF.

A few counts support this clone. The chain recombines TRBV5-4 with TRBJ1-2, with D possibly TRBD1 on 5 matching bases. This CDR3 has 14 residues. Germline V gene data show CDR1 as SGHNT and CDR2 as YYREEE (reference sequence). V gave up 0 bases and J gave up 7 bases, with 13 bases separating them. CDR3 coding DNA: TGTGCCAGCAGCTTGGGTGGAGGGGCAGGTGGCTACACCTTC. Amino acids: CASSLGGGAGGYTF.

The chain joins TRBV4-1 to TRBJ2-1; no reliable D call. CDR3 length: 14 residues. The germline V gene encodes CDR1 MGHRA and CDR2 YSYEKL. The germline V and J ends were trimmed by 3 bases and 5 bases, with 11 bases remaining between them. CDR3 nucleotide sequence: TGCGCCAGCAGCCACAGGCCGAGAAACAATGAGCAGTTCTTC. It yields the protein CASSHRPRNNEQFF.

The rearrangement joins TRBV18 to TRBJ1-1; D is possibly TRBD1 (5 bases). The germline V and J ends were trimmed by 0 bases and 8 bases, with 16 bases remaining between them. Germline lookup yields CDR1 KGHSH and CDR2 LQKENI. The CDR3 is 15 residues long. In DNA form, the CDR3 reads TGTGCCAGCTCACCACCGTTGCCGACAGCGCTAGAAGCTTTCTTT. It codes for CASSPPLPTALEAFF.

V is TRBV14 and J is TRBJ1-2; perhaps TRBD1 as D (6 bases). Trimming removed 5 bases from V and 4 bases from J, with 20 bases in between. Germline assignment: CDR1 SGHDN and CDR2 FVKESK. The CDR3 runs 16 residues. The CDR3 DNA reads as TGTGCCAGCAGCGCCCATGGGGGCGGTGGTGGCTATGGCTACACCTTC. It codes for CASSAHGGGGGYGYTF.

This chain links TRBV7-9 with TRBJ2-2; D unresolved. There are 13 residues in the CDR3. With 2 bases removed from V and 6 bases from J, the gap between germline ends came to 7 bases. The germline gives CDR1 SEHNR, CDR2 FQNEAQ (reference sequence). The CDR3 nucleotides are TGTGCCAGCAGCTTATACCTAGCCGGGGAGCTGTTTTTT. Its protein is CASSLYLAGELFF.

The chain is built from TRBV14 and TRBJ2-7; a possible D gene is TRBD1 (6 bases). This CDR3 comprises 15 residues. The germline gives CDR1 SGHDN, CDR2 FVKESK. Trimming pared 0 bases from V and 6 bases from J, leaving 15 bases between. The CDR3 DNA is TGTGCCAGCAGCCAAGAGTGGGGGCCCGCTAGCGAGCAGTACTTC. Amino acid sequence: CASSQEWGPASEQYF.

The chain combines TRBV6-1 with TRBJ1-2; 8 nucleotides align to TRBD1. The CDR3 extends over 14 amino acids. The J segment lost 4 bases and the V segment lost 6 bases, leaving 7 bases of the junction unmatched. Germline CDR1 MNHNS, CDR2 SASEGT. The DNA for the CDR3 is TGTGCCAGCAGCGGTCAGGGGGCAGCCTATGGCTACACCTTC. It yields the protein CASSGQGAAYGYTF.

This clone was seen a single time. The chain carries TRBV6-5 and TRBJ2-5; the D gene is possibly TRBD1 (5 bases). This CDR3 comprises 12 residues. The V end lost 9 bases, the J end lost 5 bases, and 13 bases lay between the germline ends. The germline V gene encodes CDR1 MNHEY and CDR2 SVGAGI. The CDR3 DNA is TGTGCCAGTCTGACAGCCGGTGAGACCCAGTACTTC. It encodes CASLTAGETQYF.

This rearrangement joins TRBV7-6 to TRBJ1-1; D perhaps matches TRBD1 (5 bases). The germline V and J ends were trimmed by 3 bases and 2 bases, with 19 bases remaining between them. This CDR3 is 17 amino acids long. Germline V gives CDR1 SGHVS, CDR2 FNYEAQ. As DNA, the CDR3 is TGTGCCAGCAGCTTTTCAGGGCGGGGCAGAGCAAACACTGAAGCTTTCTTT. Translating gives CASSFSGRGRANTEAFF.

This CDR3 reads CASSDQRGAYNEQFF. CDR3 nucleotide sequence: TGCGCCAGCAGTGACCAGCGGGGCGCATACAATGAGCAGTTCTTC. The rearrangement links TRBV5-1 to TRBJ2-1; 7 bases match TRBD2. Germline V gene sequence: CDR1 SGHRS, CDR2 YFSETQ. CDR3 size: 15 residues. V gave up 5 bases and J gave up 4 bases; unmatched junction bases: 9.

CDR3 region: CASSLDYRARGYTF. In nucleotides, the CDR3 is TGTGCCAGCAGTTTAGACTATAGGGCTCGTGGCTACACCTTC. The chain couples TRBV28 to TRBJ1-2; D ambiguous. Germline V gene lookup returns CDR1 MDHEN and CDR2 SYDVKM. V lost 2 bases to trimming and J lost 7 bases, with 14 bases between them. The CDR3 has 14 amino acids.

The chain joins TRBV28 to TRBJ2-7, with 8 positions matching TRBD1. Germline lookup yields CDR1 MDHEN and CDR2 SYDVKM. The V segment lost 6 bases and the J segment 3 bases; nucleotides outside the gene matches: 1. The CDR3 is 12 amino acids. The CDR3 region has the DNA TGTGCCAGCAGGACAGGGGACTACGAGCAGTACTTC. Protein sequence: CASRTGDYEQYF.

A single count supports this clone. The J gene is TRBJ2-5, the V gene TRBV5-4; TRBD2 matches at 13 bases. The CDR3 spans 15 residues. Germline V gene sequence: CDR1 SGHNT, CDR2 YYREEE (reference sequence). With 3 bases clipped from V and 3 bases from J, the junction kept 2 bases outside the gene matches. CDR3 sequence reads: CASSSGLAGKETQYF. Written as DNA, the CDR3 is TGTGCCAGCAGCTCGGGACTAGCGGGAAAAGAGACCCAGTACTTC.

V is TRBV19 and J is TRBJ2-7, with D possibly TRBD1 on 5 matching bases. Germline-derived CDR1 and CDR2 are LNHDA and SQIVND (reference sequence). Trimming pared 5 bases from V and 0 bases from J, leaving 8 bases between. This CDR3 is 13 amino acids long. The DNA for the CDR3 is TGTGCCAGTAGTCCGACAGCCTCCTACGAGCAGTACTTC. As protein: CASSPTASYEQYF. The full variable domain, completed using reference TRBV19 and TRBJ2-7, is DGGITQSPKYLFRKEGQNVTLSCEQNLNHDAMYWYRQDPGQGLRLIYYSQIVNDFQKGDIAEGYSVSREKKESFPLTVTSAQKNPTAFYLCASSPTASYEQYFGPGTRLTVT.

This clone has only one observation. The CDR3 loop is CASSRYAGGGRTGELFF. The CDR3 coding sequence is TGTGCCAGCAGCCGCTACGCCGGGGGGGGCCGAACCGGGGAGCTGTTTTTT. The rearrangement uses TRBV7-3 and TRBJ2-2; 8 bases match TRBD2. V was pared by 5 bases and J by 5 bases, with 13 bases of the junction left unmatched. Germline V lookup: CDR1 SGHTA, CDR2 FQGTGA. This CDR3 comprises 17 residues.

This sequence joins TRBV28 and TRBJ1-5; D is perhaps TRBD1 (5 bases). In germline, CDR1 is MDHEN, CDR2 SYDVKM. The ends were cut back, 6 bases at V and 3 bases at J, with 18 bases in the middle. This CDR3 has 16 amino acids. This chain's CDR3 is CASRLPRDLLNQPQHF. CDR3 sequence (DNA): TGTGCCAGCAGACTCCCCAGGGATCTTCTCAATCAGCCCCAGCATTTT.

This clone was seen a single time. The gene calls are TRBV6-1 and TRBJ2-7, with TRBD1 matching over 9 bases. V was clipped by 6 bases and J by 2 bases; unmatched bases: 2. The germline CDR1 and CDR2 sequences are MNHNS and SASEGT. CDR3 size: 13 residues. The CDR3 DNA follows: TGTGCCAGCAGGGGGACAGGGACCTACGAGCAGTACTTC. Protein sequence: CASRGTGTYEQYF.

The rearrangement uses TRBV10-2 and TRBJ2-5, with 8 bases matching TRBD2. The germline CDR1 and CDR2 sequences are WSHSY and SAAADI. V dropped 5 bases and J dropped 5; count of bases not matched to a gene: 7. CDR3 length equals 14 residues. The CDR3 reads CASSFGGAKETQYF. DNA for the CDR3: TGCGCCAGCAGTTTCGGGGGGGCTAAGGAGACCCAGTACTTC.

The chain recombines TRBV2 with TRBJ2-7; no firm D call. The V gene lost 5 bases and the J gene lost 3 bases, with 5 bases spanning the gap. There are 11 residues in the CDR3. The germline V gene encodes CDR1 SNHLY and CDR2 FYNNEI. In DNA, the CDR3 is TGTGCCAGCAGTTATAGCTACGAGCAGTACTTC. Protein sequence: CASSYSYEQYF.

The chain uses TRBV7-6 and TRBJ1-4; D remains unclear. This CDR3 has 14 residues. Germline values: CDR1 SGHVS, CDR2 FNYEAQ. The ends were cut back, 1 base at V and 5 bases at J, with 8 bases in the middle. As DNA, the CDR3 is TGTGCCAGCAGCTTAGATGAGGTGAATGAAAAACTGTTTTTT. This gives the protein CASSLDEVNEKLFF.

This clone was recorded once. This chain connects TRBV30 to TRBJ1-2, with TRBD1 as a possible D gene (6 bases). The CDR3 has 12 residues. Germline loops: CDR1 GTSNPN, CDR2 SVGIG (reference sequence). V lost 3 bases and J 8 bases, leaving 13 bases between the germline ends. The CDR3 loop is CAWSRGGSGYTF. In DNA, the CDR3 is TGTGCCTGGAGCAGGGGCGGTAGCGGCTACACCTTC.

The chain has TRBV18 and TRBJ1-1, with TRBD1 matching over 7 bases. The CDR3 loop spans 14 amino acids. CDR1 is KGHSH and CDR2 is LQKENI in the germline V gene. V lost 4 bases to trimming and J lost 6 bases; unmatched junction nucleotides: 8. The CDR3 bases are TGTGCCAGCTCACTCACCGGGACAGTTGCTGAAGCTTTCTTT. Its protein is CASSLTGTVAEAFF.

The J gene is TRBJ2-2, the V gene TRBV29-1; TRBD2 is a possible D gene (5 bases). Germline V gene sequence: CDR1 SQVTM, CDR2 ANQGSEA. Trimming removed 3 bases at V and 3 bases at J, with 11 bases between. The length of the CDR3 is 14 residues. The DNA for the CDR3 is TGCAGCGTTGAGGGCGGGTTATACACCGGGGAGCTGTTTTTT. Protein product: CSVEGGLYTGELFF.

The genes are TRBV27 and TRBJ2-7; TRBD2 agrees at 8 bases. Trimming removed 0 bases from V and 3 bases from J; junction bases left unmatched: 4. The CDR3 consists of 15 residues. In germline, CDR1 is MNHEY, CDR2 SMNVEV (reference sequence). CDR3 bases: TGTGCCAGCAGTTTATCGTCGGGGGGGATCTACGAGCAGTACTTC. It is translated as CASSLSSGGIYEQYF.

The V and J genes are TRBV4-1 and TRBJ2-7; 11 bases map to TRBD1. CDR1 MGHRA and CDR2 YSYEKL come from the germline V gene. CDR3 length: 14 residues. V was clipped by 4 bases and J by 4 bases; unmatched bases: 3. CDR3 bases: TGCGCCAGCAGCCCTGGGACAGGGGGATACGAGCAGTACTTC. Residues: CASSPGTGGYEQYF.

The genes are TRBV5-1 and TRBJ1-2, with 9 positions matching TRBD1. This CDR3 contains 17 residues. Germline CDR1 reads SGHRS; CDR2 reads YFSETQ. V gave up 5 bases and J gave up 3 bases; unmatched junction bases: 14. CDR3 residues: CASSTGTGSTDYYGYTF. The CDR3 coding sequence is TGCGCCAGCAGTACCGGGACAGGGTCAACGGATTACTATGGCTACACCTTC. Using reference TRBV5-1 and TRBJ1-2 for the parts outside the CDR3, the full variable domain is KAGVTQTPRYLIKTRGQQVTLSCSPISGHRSVSWYQQTPGQGLQFLFEYFSETQRNKGNFPGRFSGRQFSNSRSEMNVSTLELGDSALYLCASSTGTGSTDYYGYTFGSGTRLTVV.

The rearrangement uses TRBV5-5 and TRBJ2-1; perhaps TRBD2 as D (5 bases). Germline V gene sequence: CDR1 SGHKS, CDR2 YYEKEE (reference sequence). Between the trimmed V and J ends, which lost 4 bases and 6 bases, there was a span of 17 bases. The CDR3 contains 15 residues. The CDR3 sequence: CASSRTKVEGNEQFF. CDR3 coding DNA: TGTGCCAGCAGCCGAACGAAGGTAGAGGGCAATGAGCAGTTCTTC.